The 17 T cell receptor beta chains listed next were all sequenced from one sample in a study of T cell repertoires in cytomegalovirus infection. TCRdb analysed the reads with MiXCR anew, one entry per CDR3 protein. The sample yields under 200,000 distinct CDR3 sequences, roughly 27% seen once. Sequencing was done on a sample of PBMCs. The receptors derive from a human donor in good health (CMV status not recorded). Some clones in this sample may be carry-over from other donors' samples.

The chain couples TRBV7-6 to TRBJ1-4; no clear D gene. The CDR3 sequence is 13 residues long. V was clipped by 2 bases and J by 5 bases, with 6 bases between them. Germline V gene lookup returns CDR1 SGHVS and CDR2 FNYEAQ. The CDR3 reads CASSLRLNEKLFF. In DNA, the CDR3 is TGTGCCAGCAGCTTACGTTTGAATGAAAAACTGTTTTTT.

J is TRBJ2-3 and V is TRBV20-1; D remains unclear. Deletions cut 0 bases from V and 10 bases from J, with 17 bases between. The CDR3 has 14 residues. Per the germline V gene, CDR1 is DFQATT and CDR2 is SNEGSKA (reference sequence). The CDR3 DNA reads TGCAGTGCTAGAGATTTAGGACCGGCCCCATCGCAGTATTTT. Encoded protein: CSARDLGPAPSQYF.

This CDR3 is CSGDNGYTF. The CDR3 DNA reads TGCAGCGGCGACAACGGCTACACCTTC. The rearrangement uses TRBV29-1 and TRBJ1-2; D gene uncertain. CDR1 and CDR2 (germline): SQVTM, ANQGSEA. V dropped 7 bases and J dropped 8 bases, with 8 bases sitting between them. This CDR3 comprises 9 residues.

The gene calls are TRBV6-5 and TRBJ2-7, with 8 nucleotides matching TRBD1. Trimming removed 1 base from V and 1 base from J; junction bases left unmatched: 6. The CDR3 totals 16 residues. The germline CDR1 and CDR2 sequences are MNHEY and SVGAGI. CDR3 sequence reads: CASSYLGQGGSYEQYF. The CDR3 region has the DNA TGTGCCAGCAGTTACTTAGGACAGGGAGGATCCTACGAGCAGTACTTC.

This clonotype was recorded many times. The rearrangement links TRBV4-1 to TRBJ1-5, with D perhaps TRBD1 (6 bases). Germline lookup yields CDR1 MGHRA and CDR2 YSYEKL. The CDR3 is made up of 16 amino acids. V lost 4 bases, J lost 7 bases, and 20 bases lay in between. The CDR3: CASSPRGGRVVQPQHF. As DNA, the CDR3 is TGCGCCAGCAGCCCACGTGGGGGCAGGGTGGTCCAGCCCCAGCATTTT.

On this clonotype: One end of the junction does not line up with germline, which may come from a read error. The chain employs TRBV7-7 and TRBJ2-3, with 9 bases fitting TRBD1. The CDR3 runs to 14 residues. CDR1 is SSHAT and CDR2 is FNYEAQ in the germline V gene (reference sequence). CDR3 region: CASSEQGATDTQYF. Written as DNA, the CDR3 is TGTGCTAGCAGCGAACAGGGGGCCACAGATACGCAGTATTTT.

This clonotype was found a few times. The CDR3 DNA reads as TGTGCCAGCATGAACCCCGGGGGACAGAAGACCTACGAGCAGTACTTC. It encodes CASMNPGGQKTYEQYF. This chain joins TRBV6-2 or TRBV6-3 and TRBJ2-7; D is possibly TRBD1 (7 bases). Germline CDR1 and CDR2: MNHEY and SVGEGT. The length of the CDR3 is 16 residues. V lost 7 bases to trimming and J lost 2 bases, with 21 bases between them.

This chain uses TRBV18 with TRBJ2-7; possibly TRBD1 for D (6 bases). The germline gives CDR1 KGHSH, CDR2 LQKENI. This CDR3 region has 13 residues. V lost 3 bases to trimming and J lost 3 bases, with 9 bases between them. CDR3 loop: CASSPRTDYEQYF. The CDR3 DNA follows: TGTGCCAGCTCACCCCGGACAGACTACGAGCAGTACTTC.

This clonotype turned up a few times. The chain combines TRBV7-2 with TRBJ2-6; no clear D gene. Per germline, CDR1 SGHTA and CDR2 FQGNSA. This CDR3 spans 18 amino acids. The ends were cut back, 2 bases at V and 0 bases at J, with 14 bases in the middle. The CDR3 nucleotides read TGTGCCAGCAGCTTAAGAGTCCTTGTTAGCTCTGGGGCCAACGTCCTGACTTTC. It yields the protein CASSLRVLVSSGANVLTF.

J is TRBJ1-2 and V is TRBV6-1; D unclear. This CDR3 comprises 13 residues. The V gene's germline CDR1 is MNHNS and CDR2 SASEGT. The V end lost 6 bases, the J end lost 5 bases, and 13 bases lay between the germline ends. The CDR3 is CASSGNNEYGYTF. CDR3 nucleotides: TGTGCCAGCAGCGGGAACAACGAATATGGCTACACCTTC.

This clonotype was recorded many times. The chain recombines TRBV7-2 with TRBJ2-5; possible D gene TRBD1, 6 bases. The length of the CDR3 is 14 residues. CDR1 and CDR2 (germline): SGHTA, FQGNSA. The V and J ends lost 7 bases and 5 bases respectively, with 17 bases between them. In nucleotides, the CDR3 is TGTGCCAGCAATCGCAGGGGCCAGGGGGAGACCCAGTACTTC. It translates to CASNRRGQGETQYF.

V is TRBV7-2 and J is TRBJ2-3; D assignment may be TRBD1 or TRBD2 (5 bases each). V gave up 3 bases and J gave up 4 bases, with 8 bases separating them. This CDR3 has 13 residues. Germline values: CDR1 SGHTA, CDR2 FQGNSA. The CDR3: CASSLGPSDTQYF. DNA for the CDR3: TGTGCCAGCAGCTTGGGACCCTCAGATACGCAGTATTTT. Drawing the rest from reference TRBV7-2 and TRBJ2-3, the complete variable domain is GAGVSQSPSNKVTEKGKDVELRCDPISGHTALYWYRQSLGQGLEFLIYFQGNSAPDKSGLPSDRFSAERTGGSVSTLTIQRTQQEDSAVYLCASSLGPSDTQYFGPGTRLTVL.

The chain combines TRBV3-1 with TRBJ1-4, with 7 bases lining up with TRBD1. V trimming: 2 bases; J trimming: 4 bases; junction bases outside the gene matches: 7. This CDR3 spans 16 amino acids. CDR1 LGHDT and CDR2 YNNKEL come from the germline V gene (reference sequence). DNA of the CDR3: TGTGCCAGCAGCCAATCGACGACAGGGATTAATGAAAAACTGTTTTTT. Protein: CASSQSTTGINEKLFF.

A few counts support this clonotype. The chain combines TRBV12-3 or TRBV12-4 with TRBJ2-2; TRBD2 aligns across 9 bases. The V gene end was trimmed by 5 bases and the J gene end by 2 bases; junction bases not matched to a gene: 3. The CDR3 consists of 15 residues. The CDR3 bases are TGTGCCAGCAGTCCGCGGGGGGGTAACACCGGGGAGCTGTTTTTT. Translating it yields CASSPRGGNTGELFF.

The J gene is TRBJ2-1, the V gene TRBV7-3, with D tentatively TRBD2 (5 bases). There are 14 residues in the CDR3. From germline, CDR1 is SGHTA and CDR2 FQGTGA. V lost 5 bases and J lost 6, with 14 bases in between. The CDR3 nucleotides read TGTGCCAGCAGCCCGCAACTAGAGCCCAATGAGCAGTTCTTC. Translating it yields CASSPQLEPNEQFF.

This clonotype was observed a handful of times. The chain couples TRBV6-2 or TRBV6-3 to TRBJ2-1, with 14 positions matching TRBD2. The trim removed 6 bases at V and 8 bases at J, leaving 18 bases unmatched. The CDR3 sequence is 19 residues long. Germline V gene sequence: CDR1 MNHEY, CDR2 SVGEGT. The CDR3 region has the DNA TGTGCCAGCAGCCGAACCGGGACTAGCGGGAGAAGGTTCCCGGATGAGCAGTTCTTC. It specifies CASSRTGTSGRRFPDEQFF.

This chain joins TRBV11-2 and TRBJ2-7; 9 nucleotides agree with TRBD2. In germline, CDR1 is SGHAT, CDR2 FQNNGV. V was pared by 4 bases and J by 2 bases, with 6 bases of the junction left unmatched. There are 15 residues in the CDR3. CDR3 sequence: CASSSGTSPTYEQYF. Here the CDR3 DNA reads TGTGCCAGCAGCTCCGGGACTAGCCCGACCTACGAGCAGTACTTC.